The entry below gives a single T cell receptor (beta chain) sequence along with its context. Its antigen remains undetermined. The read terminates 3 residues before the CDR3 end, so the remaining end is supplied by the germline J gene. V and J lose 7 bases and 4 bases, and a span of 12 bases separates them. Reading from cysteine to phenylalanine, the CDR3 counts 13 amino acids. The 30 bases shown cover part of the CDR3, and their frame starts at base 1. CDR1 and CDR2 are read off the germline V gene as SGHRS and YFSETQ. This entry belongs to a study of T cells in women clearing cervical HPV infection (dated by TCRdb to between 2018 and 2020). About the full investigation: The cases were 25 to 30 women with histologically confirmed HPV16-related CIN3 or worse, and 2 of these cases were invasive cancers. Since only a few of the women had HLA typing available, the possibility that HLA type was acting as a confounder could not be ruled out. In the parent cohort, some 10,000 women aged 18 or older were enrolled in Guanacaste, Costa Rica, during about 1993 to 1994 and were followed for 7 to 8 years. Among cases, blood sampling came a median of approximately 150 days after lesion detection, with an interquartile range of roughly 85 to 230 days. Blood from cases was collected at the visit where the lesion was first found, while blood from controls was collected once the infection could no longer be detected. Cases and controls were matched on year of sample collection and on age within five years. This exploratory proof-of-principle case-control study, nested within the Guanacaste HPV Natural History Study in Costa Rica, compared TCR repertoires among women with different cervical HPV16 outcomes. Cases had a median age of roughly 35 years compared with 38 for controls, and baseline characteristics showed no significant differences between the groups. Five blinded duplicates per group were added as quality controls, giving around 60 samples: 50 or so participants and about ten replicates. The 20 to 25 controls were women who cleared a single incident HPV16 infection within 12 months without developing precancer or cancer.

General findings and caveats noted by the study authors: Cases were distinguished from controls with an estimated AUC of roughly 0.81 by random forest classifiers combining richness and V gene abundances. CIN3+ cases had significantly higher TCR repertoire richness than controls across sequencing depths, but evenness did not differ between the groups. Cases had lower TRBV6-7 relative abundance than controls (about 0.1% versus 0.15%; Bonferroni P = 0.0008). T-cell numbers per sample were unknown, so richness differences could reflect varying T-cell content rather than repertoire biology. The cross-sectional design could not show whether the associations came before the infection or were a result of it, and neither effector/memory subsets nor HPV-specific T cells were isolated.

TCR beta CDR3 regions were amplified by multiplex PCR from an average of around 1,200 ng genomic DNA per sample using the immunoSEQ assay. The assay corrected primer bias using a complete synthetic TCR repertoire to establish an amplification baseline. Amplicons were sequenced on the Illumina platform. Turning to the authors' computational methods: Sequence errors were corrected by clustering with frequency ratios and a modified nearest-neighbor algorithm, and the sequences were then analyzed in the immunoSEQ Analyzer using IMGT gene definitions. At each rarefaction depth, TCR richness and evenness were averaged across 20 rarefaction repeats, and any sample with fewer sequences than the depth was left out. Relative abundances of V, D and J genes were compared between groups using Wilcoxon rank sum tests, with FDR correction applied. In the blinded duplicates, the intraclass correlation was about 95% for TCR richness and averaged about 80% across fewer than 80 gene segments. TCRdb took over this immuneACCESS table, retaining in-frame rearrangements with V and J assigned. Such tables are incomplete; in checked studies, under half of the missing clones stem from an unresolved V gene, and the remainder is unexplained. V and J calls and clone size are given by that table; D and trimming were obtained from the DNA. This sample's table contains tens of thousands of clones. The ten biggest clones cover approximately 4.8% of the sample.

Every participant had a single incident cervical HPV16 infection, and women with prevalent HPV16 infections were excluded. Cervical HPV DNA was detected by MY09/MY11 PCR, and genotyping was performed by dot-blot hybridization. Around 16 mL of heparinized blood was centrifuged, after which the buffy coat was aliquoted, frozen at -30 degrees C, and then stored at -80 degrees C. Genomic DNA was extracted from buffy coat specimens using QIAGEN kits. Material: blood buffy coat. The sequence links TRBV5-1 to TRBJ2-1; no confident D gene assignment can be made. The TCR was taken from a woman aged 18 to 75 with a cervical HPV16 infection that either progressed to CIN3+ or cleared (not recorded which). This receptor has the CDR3 CASGGEGYNEQFF. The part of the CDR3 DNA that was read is TGCGCCAGCGGTGGCGAAGGGTACAATGAG.